These T cell receptor beta chains were read from a single sample in a study of blood T cell repertoires in COVID-19. The data were produced by immunoSEQ multiplex PCR, yet TCRdb's version contains in-frame clones alone and is incomplete. The table lists some 250,000 clones, 75% to 85% of them singletons. The material sequenced was peripheral blood. Every receptor here comes from a woman aged 55-70 years with active or convalescent COVID-19. Each CDR3 is given with its conserved first and last residue. The D gene is left open where the match is weak. Clone sizes are given selectively: once, few, many, or a class where the clone is expanded.

clone_size | j_call | d_call | v_call | cdr3_aa | cdr3_nt
- | TRBJ1-2 | - | TRBV2 | CASLVRLQWYYGYTF | TGTGCCAGCCTTGTCCGACTCCAGTGGTATTATGGCTACACCTTC
- | TRBJ1-1 | - | TRBV7-8 | CASSYRLTNTEAFF | TGTGCCAGCAGCTACCGACTGACGAACACTGAAGCTTTCTTT
- | TRBJ1-1 | - | TRBV7-2 | CASSLMETEAFF | TGTGCCAGCAGCTTAATGGAGACTGAAGCTTTCTTT
- | TRBJ1-3 | - | TRBV3-1/TRBV3-2 | CASSRGTSGNTIYF | TGTGCCAGCAGCCGGGGGACATCTGGAAACACCATATATTTT
- | TRBJ1-2 | - | TRBV21-1 | CASRKVKFATGWNYGYTF | TGTGCCAGCAGAAAAGTAAAGTTCGCGACAGGGTGGAACTATGGCTACACCTTC
- | TRBJ2-3 | TRBD2 | TRBV4-2 | CASSQASGGAGGTDTQYF | TGTGCCAGCAGCCAAGCTAGCGGGGGGGCCGGGGGCACAGATACGCAGTATTTT
- | TRBJ2-1 | TRBD1 | TRBV4-1 | CASSLYTGQGHEQFF | TGCGCCAGCAGCCTTTATACGGGACAGGGCCATGAGCAGTTCTTC
- | TRBJ1-2 | - | TRBV6-5 | CASRDTGLYGYTF | TGTGCCAGCAGAGATACAGGCCTCTATGGCTACACCTTC
- | TRBJ2-1 | TRBD2 | TRBV3-1/TRBV3-2 | CASSQAPGLASRDEQFF | TGTGCCAGCAGCCAAGCCCCGGGACTAGCTTCGAGAGATGAGCAGTTCTTC
- | TRBJ1-6 | TRBD1 | TRBV2 | CASSSQTGQTSPLHF | TGTGCCAGCAGTTCCCAGACAGGGCAGACTTCACCCCTCCACTTT
- | TRBJ2-1 | - | TRBV24-1 | CATSDPNSGEQFF | TGTGCCACCAGTGATCCGAACTCCGGTGAGCAGTTCTTC
- | TRBJ1-2 | TRBD1 | TRBV3-1/TRBV3-2 | CASSQDAGGRYGYTF | TGTGCCAGCAGCCAAGATGCAGGGGGTCGCTATGGCTACACCTTC
- | TRBJ1-6 | TRBD1 | TRBV5-6 | CASSGRQGYSPLHF | TGTGCCAGCAGCGGTAGACAGGGGTATTCACCCCTCCACTTT
- | TRBJ2-2 | TRBD1 | TRBV5-1 | CASSPDRGAGELFF | TGCGCCAGCAGCCCCGACAGGGGGGCCGGGGAGCTGTTTTTT
- | TRBJ2-5 | TRBD1 | TRBV5-1 | CASSLGGQGAGWTQYF | TGCGCCAGCAGCTTGGGGGGACAGGGGGCTGGATGGACCCAGTACTTC
- | TRBJ1-1 | TRBD1 | TRBV19 | CASSITGVATEAFF | TGTGCCAGTAGTATCACAGGGGTGGCCACTGAAGCTTTCTTT
once | TRBJ1-6 | TRBD1 | TRBV2 | CASISTGGRIYNSPLHF | TGTGCCAGCATTTCTACAGGGGGCCGGATTTATAATTCACCCCTCCACTTT
- | TRBJ1-5 | - | TRBV19 | CASSGQGGNQPQHF | TGTGCCAGTAGTGGGCAGGGTGGAAATCAGCCCCAGCATTTT
- | TRBJ2-2 | TRBD2 | TRBV6-5 | CASRSGGPGTGELFF | TGTGCCAGCAGGTCGGGGGGGCCCGGCACCGGGGAGCTGTTTTTT
- | TRBJ2-5 | - | TRBV5-1 | CASSLGAWRGQETQYF | TGCGCCAGCAGCTTGGGTGCGTGGAGGGGTCAAGAGACCCAGTACTTC
- | TRBJ2-5 | TRBD1 | TRBV11-3 | CASSSRDRSEETQYF | TGTGCCAGCAGCTCCAGGGACAGGAGCGAGGAGACCCAGTACTTC
- | TRBJ2-7 | TRBD2 | TRBV5-4 | CASSRGLAGSYEQYF | TGTGCCAGCAGCCGTGGACTAGCGGGGTCCTACGAGCAGTACTTC
- | TRBJ2-7 | - | TRBV30 | CAWRPDNLGEQYF | TGTGCCTGGAGGCCGGACAACTTGGGGGAGCAGTACTTC
- | TRBJ2-7 | TRBD1 | TRBV7-9 | CASSPDRGTYEQYF | TGTGCCAGCAGCCCAGACAGGGGAACCTACGAGCAGTACTTC
- | TRBJ1-2 | TRBD1 | TRBV7-2 | CASSLAFGTAYGYTF | TGTGCCAGCAGCTTAGCGTTTGGGACAGCTTATGGCTACACCTTC
- | TRBJ1-2 | TRBD1 | TRBV2 | CASRGDRKGYTF | TGTGCCAGCAGGGGGGACAGGAAAGGCTACACCTTC
- | TRBJ1-1 | - | TRBV7-2 | CASFGGEPRAFF | TGTGCCAGCTTCGGAGGGGAACCACGAGCTTTCTTT
- | TRBJ2-3 | TRBD2 | TRBV30 | CAWRRGTSGGADTQYF | TGTGCCTGGAGGAGAGGGACTAGCGGGGGGGCAGATACGCAGTATTTT
- | TRBJ2-5 | - | TRBV12-5 | CASGLILQPALGTQYF | TGTGCTAGTGGTTTGATTTTACAGCCGGCTTTAGGGACCCAGTACTTC
many | TRBJ2-3 | TRBD2 | TRBV7-6 | CASSLVYPGTRGTDTQYF | TGTGCCAGCAGCTTAGTCTACCCCGGGACTAGAGGAACAGATACGCAGTATTTT
- | TRBJ2-7 | - | TRBV3-1/TRBV3-2 | CASSQDPRDTISYEQYF | TGTGCCAGCAGCCAAGATCCCCGGGACACCATCTCCTACGAGCAGTACTTC
- | TRBJ1-1 | TRBD1 | TRBV12-3/TRBV12-4 | CASSFLDRGEAFF | TGTGCCAGCAGTTTCCTCGACAGGGGCGAAGCTTTCTTT
once | TRBJ1-6 | TRBD1 | TRBV7-9 | CASSRGTERNSPLHF | TGTGCCAGCAGCCGCGGGACAGAGCGGAATTCACCCCTCCACTTT
- | TRBJ2-2 | - | TRBV19 | CASRVEGRTGNTGELFF | TGTGCCAGTAGGGTCGAGGGGAGGACGGGTAACACCGGGGAGCTGTTTTTT
- | TRBJ1-1 | - | TRBV6-4 | CASRKEEMNTEAFF | TGTGCCAGCAGGAAGGAGGAGATGAACACTGAAGCTTTCTTT
- | TRBJ1-5 | - | TRBV27 | CASRSLGGNQPQHF | TGTGCCAGCAGATCCCTCGGGGGCAATCAGCCCCAGCATTTT
once | TRBJ2-5 | TRBD1 | TRBV5-6 | CASSLRGVAGGETQYF | TGTGCCAGCAGCTTAAGGGGCGTGGCAGGGGGAGAGACCCAGTACTTC
- | TRBJ2-7 | - | TRBV12-3/TRBV12-4 | CASSLGHRTQQYF | TGTGCCAGCAGTTTAGGGCACCGTACACAGCAGTACTTC
- | TRBJ1-2 | TRBD1 | TRBV5-6 | CASSGTGGPGYGYTF | TGTGCCAGCAGCGGGACAGGGGGCCCGGGCTATGGCTACACCTTC
- | TRBJ1-5 | TRBD1 | TRBV7-2 | CASSLYWDRGNQPQHF | TGTGCCAGCAGCTTATACTGGGACAGGGGCAATCAGCCCCAGCATTTT
- | TRBJ1-1 | - | TRBV7-2 | CASSLSNTGTEAFF | TGTGCCAGCAGCTTATCGAATACGGGCACTGAAGCTTTCTTT
- | TRBJ1-5 | - | TRBV7-2 | CASSLALGPQPQHF | TGTGCCAGCAGCTTAGCTTTGGGGCCTCAGCCCCAGCATTTT
- | TRBJ2-5 | - | TRBV12-3/TRBV12-4 | CASSWAQETQYF | TGTGCCAGCAGCTGGGCCCAAGAGACCCAGTACTTC
- | TRBJ1-1 | - | TRBV29-1 | CSAGEDTEAFF | TGCAGCGCTGGGGAGGACACTGAAGCTTTCTTT
- | TRBJ1-2 | - | TRBV19 | CASSPRQYRGYTF | TGTGCCAGTAGTCCGCGACAGTACCGGGGCTACACCTTC
- | TRBJ2-7 | TRBD1 | TRBV5-4 | CASSPGTGGRYEQYF | TGTGCCAGCAGCCCCGGGACAGGGGGAAGGTACGAGCAGTACTTC
few | TRBJ1-5 | - | TRBV30 | CAWSGGNNQPQHF | TGTGCCTGGAGTGGCGGTAATAATCAGCCCCAGCATTTT
- | TRBJ2-1 | TRBD2 | TRBV5-4 | CASSLAGGLADNEQFF | TGTGCCAGCAGCTTGGCGGGGGGACTAGCTGACAATGAGCAGTTCTTC
- | TRBJ2-5 | - | TRBV24-1 | CATSDGRVQETQYF | TGTGCCACCAGTGATGGCAGGGTCCAAGAGACCCAGTACTTC
- | TRBJ1-4 | TRBD1 | TRBV5-1 | CASCLTGQGVEKLFF | TGCGCCAGCTGTTTAACGGGACAGGGGGTAGAAAAACTGTTTTTT
- | TRBJ2-3 | - | TRBV5-1 | CASSQLGDTQYF | TGCGCCAGCAGCCAACTAGGGGATACGCAGTATTTT
- | TRBJ1-2 | TRBD1 | TRBV5-8 | CASSLRTGGFYGYTF | TGTGCCAGCAGCTTGCGGACAGGGGGATTCTATGGCTACACCTTC